Detailed here is one TCR beta chain. Its antigen remains unidentified. Method: immunoSEQ multiplex PCR; TCRdb's copy keeps in-frame clones and lacks some. The sample consists of some 92,000 clones, approximately 71% of them appearing once. This sample was taken from a study of cytotoxic CD8 clonotypes in ibrutinib-treated CLL. General study points: Age-matched healthy donor levels were exceeded by baseline clonality, which tracked circulating CD8+ T-cell counts. The study found public clonotypes uncommon, contracting or stable on treatment.

This CDR3 is built from 16 residues. J was trimmed by 1 base and V by 2 bases; bases with no gene match: 6. Per germline, CDR1 SGHRS and CDR2 YFSETQ. This TCR was sampled from a human donor with chronic lymphocytic leukemia. The input for sequencing was PBMCs, taken after 24 months of ibrutinib treatment. This rearrangement joins TRBV5-1 to TRBJ1-2; 9 bases map to TRBD1. The CDR3 sequence: CASSFTGTGNNYGYTF. The CDR3 DNA is TGCGCCAGCAGCTTTACCGGGACAGGGAATAACTATGGCTACACCTTC.